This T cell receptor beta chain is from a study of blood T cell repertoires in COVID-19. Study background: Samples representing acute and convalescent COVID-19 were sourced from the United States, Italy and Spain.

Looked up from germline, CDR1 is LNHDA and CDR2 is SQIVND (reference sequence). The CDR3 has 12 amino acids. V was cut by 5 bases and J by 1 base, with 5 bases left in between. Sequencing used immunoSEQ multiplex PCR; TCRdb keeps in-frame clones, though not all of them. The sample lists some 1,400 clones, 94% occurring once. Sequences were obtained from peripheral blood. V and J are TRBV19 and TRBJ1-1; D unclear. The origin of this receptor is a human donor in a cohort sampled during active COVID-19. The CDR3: CASSYKNTEAFF. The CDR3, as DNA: TGTGCCAGTAGTTACAAGAACACTGAAGCTTTCTTT.